The 8 T cell receptor beta chains below come from one sample, sequenced in a study of graft-versus-host responses after intestinal transplantation (dated by TCRdb to the early 2020s). Antigens of these TCRs are unknown. The sample's time point label, in plain terms: cells obtained before transplantation from donor or recipient. The method was the immunoSEQ multiplex PCR assay. TCRdb obtained this table from immuneACCESS and retained in-frame rearrangements with V and J assigned. These tables miss some clones; where compared with another copy, unresolved V genes account for less than half of the shortfall, and the remainder is unexplained. The sample table shows some 140,000 clones, and around 90% are seen once. Clones ranked in the top ten supply about 0.19% of the sample. This material consisted of unstimulated CD4+ T cells sorted from spleen or lymph node cells, taken before intestinal transplant. The receptors stem from a human donor who received an intestinal transplant.

This chain links TRBV5-1 with TRBJ2-1; 13 bases map to TRBD2. Losses at the gene ends were 4 bases for V and 5 bases for J; bases not matched to a gene: 3. This CDR3 is built from 15 residues. Germline CDR1 is SGHRS and CDR2 is YFSETQ. The CDR3 reads CASSQLAGGDNEQFF. The CDR3 region has the DNA TGCGCCAGCAGCCAACTAGCGGGAGGGGACAATGAGCAGTTCTTC.

The rearrangement links TRBV14 to TRBJ2-1; no clear D. CDR3 length equals 14 residues. With 3 bases removed from V and 0 bases from J, the gap between germline ends came to 6 bases. Germline V lookup: CDR1 SGHDN, CDR2 FVKESK. This chain's CDR3 is CASSQGSSYNEQFF. The CDR3 DNA reads as TGTGCCAGCAGCCAGGGAAGCTCCTACAATGAGCAGTTCTTC.

The chain recombines TRBV6-5 with TRBJ1-2; TRBD1 matches at 8 bases. The CDR3 contains 13 residues. Trimming cost V 6 bases and J 7 bases; bases outside gene matches: 7. The germline V gene encodes CDR1 MNHEY and CDR2 SVGAGI. CDR3 DNA sequence: TGTGCCAGCAGACCTACAGGGGGAGGTGGCTACACCTTC. Amino acids: CASRPTGGGGYTF.

The chain is built from TRBV7-2 and TRBJ1-3; no firm D call. The V gene's germline CDR1 is SGHTA and CDR2 FQGNSA. The CDR3 runs 18 residues. V was clipped by 2 bases and J by 0 bases, with 17 bases between them. The CDR3 loop is CASSLRLSYGYSGNTIYF. CDR3 DNA sequence: TGTGCCAGCAGCTTAAGGTTGAGCTACGGATACTCTGGAAACACCATATATTTT.

The chain carries TRBV5-1 and TRBJ2-1; TRBD2 is a possible D gene (5 bases). The CDR3 runs 12 residues. Between the trimmed V and J ends, which lost 5 bases and 6 bases, there was a span of 9 bases. Per the germline V gene, CDR1 is SGHRS and CDR2 is YFSETQ. The CDR3 loop is CASRWTFNEQFF. CDR3 DNA sequence: TGCGCCAGCAGGTGGACTTTCAATGAGCAGTTCTTC.

The chain employs TRBV2 and TRBJ2-2; 7 nucleotides align to TRBD1. This CDR3 contains 15 residues. Losses at the gene ends were 4 bases for V and 1 base for J; bases not matched to a gene: 3. The germline gives CDR1 SNHLY, CDR2 FYNNEI. CDR3 protein: CASSVWTGNTGELFF. The CDR3 DNA is TGTGCCAGCAGTGTTTGGACAGGGAACACCGGGGAGCTGTTTTTT. Drawing the rest from reference TRBV2 and TRBJ2-2, the complete variable domain is EPEVTQTPSHQVTQMGQEVILRCVPISNHLYFYWYRQILGQKVEFLVSFYNNEISEKSEIFDDQFSVERPDGSNFTLKIRSTKLEDSAMYFCASSVWTGNTGELFFGEGSRLTVL.

V gene TRBV10-3 combines with J gene TRBJ1-3; D is unclear. Germline loops: CDR1 ENHRY, CDR2 SYGVKD. The CDR3 extends over 12 amino acids. V was pared by 7 bases and J by 11 bases, with 15 bases between. For the CDR3, the DNA is TGTGCCATCAAGAAGACTGGAACGGCCATATATTTT. This translates into CAIKKTGTAIYF.

The rearrangement uses TRBV21-1 and TRBJ2-2; the table names TRBD2, a call not compared with the DNA. TRBV21-1 is a pseudogene. This CDR3 is 15 amino acids long. CDR3 bases: TGTGCCAGCGGCCGACTAGCGGGAGTGGGCGGGGAGCTGTTTTTT. It encodes CASGRLAGVGGELFF.